This T cell receptor beta chain stems from a study of T cell responses to AZD1222 COVID-19 vaccine. Study findings and constraints: At baseline, just five to seven AZD1222 recipients tested seropositive.

Turning to this clone: The antigen remains unidentified.

The CDR3 loop spans 16 amino acids. Trimming took 6 bases from V and 4 from J; bases not matched to a gene: 9. Germline V CDR1 and CDR2: SGHNT, YYREEE (reference sequence). Data came from immunoSEQ multiplex PCR; TCRdb stores just in-frame clones and leaves some out. The data contain 95,000 to 150,000 clones, roughly 91% of them singletons. The V and J genes are TRBV5-4 and TRBJ2-3; 12 bases line up with TRBD2. Specimen: peripheral blood, collected 28 days after the second AZD1222 dose. This clonotype was sampled from an adult who received the AZD1222 COVID-19 vaccine. For the CDR3, the DNA is TGTGCCAGCACCCCTAGCGGGGGGGCCAGAGCAGATACGCAGTATTTT. It encodes CASTPSGGARADTQYF.